This is a list of T cell receptor beta chains from one sample in a study of radiation and T cells in renal cell carcinoma. Profiled with immunoSEQ multiplex PCR; TCRdb holds only in-frame clones, not every one. The profile shows fewer than 25,000 clones, more than 40% of them singletons. The sequenced sample was tumor tissue, obtained from a patient whose treatment included radiotherapy and nephrectomy. These receptors came from a woman in her fifties or sixties with renal cell carcinoma. The CDR3 runs from the conserved cysteine through the conserved F or W. D genes are given only for firm matches. Some rows have no size entry. The others give once, few or many, or a class for an expanded clone.

cdr3_aa | cdr3_nt | v_call | d_call | clone_size | j_call
CASSPPVSAEAFF | TGTGCCAGCTCCCCACCAGTTAGCGCTGAAGCTTTCTTT | TRBV18 | . | . | TRBJ1-1
CASSRAQSNTEAFF | TGTGCCAGCAGCAGGGCACAGAGTAACACTGAAGCTTTCTTT | TRBV5-5 | . | few | TRBJ1-1
CASSPPSANEQFF | TGTGCCAGCAGCCCCCCCTCAGCAAATGAGCAGTTCTTC | TRBV5-6 | . | . | TRBJ2-1
CASSGEGYEQYF | TGTGCCAGTTCCGGGGAGGGCTACGAGCAGTACTTC | TRBV9 | TRBD2 | . | TRBJ2-7
CASSLARQEELFF | TGTGCCAGCAGCTTAGCGCGACAGGAGGAGCTGTTTTTT | TRBV7-8 | . | few | TRBJ2-2
CASSPRRSSTDTQYF | TGTGCCAGCAGTCCCCGGCGGTCTAGCACAGATACGCAGTATTTT | TRBV2 | . | . | TRBJ2-3
CASSQDRDRGRNREQYF | TGCGCCAGCAGCCAAGATCGGGACAGGGGGCGAAATAGGGAGCAGTACTTC | TRBV4-1 | TRBD1 | . | TRBJ2-7
CASSQDRQGIWPQHF | TGCGCCAGCAGCCAAGATCGACAGGGCATTTGGCCCCAGCATTTT | TRBV4-3 | TRBD1 | . | TRBJ1-5
CASSIQGNNSPLHF | TGTGCCAGTAGTATACAGGGGAATAATTCACCCCTCCACTTT | TRBV19 | . | few | TRBJ1-6
CASSRQGRFNQPQHF | TGTGCCAGCAGCCGACAGGGAAGGTTCAATCAGCCCCAGCATTTT | TRBV11-3 | TRBD1 | . | TRBJ1-5
CASGSYNEQFF | TGTGCCAGCGGGTCCTACAATGAGCAGTTCTTC | TRBV7-6 | . | . | TRBJ2-1
CASGTGRIYGYTF | TGTGCCAGCGGGACAGGGCGAATCTATGGCTACACCTTC | TRBV6-6 | TRBD1 | . | TRBJ1-2
CASSPQSSGGADTQYF | TGTGCCAGCAGCCCCCAATCTAGCGGGGGGGCAGATACGCAGTATTTT | TRBV7-2 | TRBD2 | . | TRBJ2-3
CASSEYGRTGYGYTF | TGTGCCAGCAGTGAATATGGCAGAACTGGATATGGCTACACCTTC | TRBV25-1 | . | . | TRBJ1-2
CASSPGGSHNEQFF | TGTGCCAGCAGTCCCGGGGGGTCCCACAATGAGCAGTTCTTC | TRBV11-3 | TRBD2 | . | TRBJ2-1
CASSSGPQETQYF | TGTGCCAGCAGCTCCGGACCGCAAGAGACCCAGTACTTC | TRBV5-4 | . | . | TRBJ2-5
CASSFQGGDEQFF | TGTGCCAGCAGCTTTCAGGGAGGAGATGAGCAGTTCTTC | TRBV7-3 | . | many | TRBJ2-1
CASSVLAGGPGTDTQYF | TGTGCCAGCAGTGTCCTAGCGGGGGGGCCGGGGACAGATACGCAGTATTTT | TRBV6-1 | TRBD2 | . | TRBJ2-3
CASRVVGQATDTQYF | TGCGCCAGCAGGGTTGTGGGACAGGCCACAGATACGCAGTATTTT | TRBV5-1 | TRBD1 | . | TRBJ2-3
CASSLAVGAGEQYF | TGTGCCAGCAGCTTAGCGGTGGGGGCTGGCGAGCAGTACTTC | TRBV7-9 | . | . | TRBJ2-7
CASSVGRFDTDSGNTIYF | TGTGCCAGCAGCGTAGGACGGTTCGATACAGACTCTGGAAACACCATATATTTT | TRBV9 | . | . | TRBJ1-3
CASSYPGSGNQPQHF | TGTGCCAGCAGTTACCCAGGGTCTGGCAATCAGCCCCAGCATTTT | TRBV6-6 | . | . | TRBJ1-5
CASSLDGNSPLHF | TGTGCCAGCAGCCTAGACGGGAATTCACCCCTCCACTTT | TRBV7-6 | . | . | TRBJ1-6
CASSRSGEQYF | TGTGCCAGCAGTAGGTCGGGGGAGCAGTACTTC | TRBV6-4 | . | few | TRBJ2-7
CASSSRDYEQYF | TGTGCCAGCAGCTCCCGCGACTACGAGCAGTACTTC | TRBV11-3 | . | . | TRBJ2-7
CASSLVVLGEQFF | TGTGCCAGCAGCTTGGTAGTGCTCGGGGAGCAGTTCTTC | TRBV11-2 | . | many | TRBJ2-1
CSVGVGEETQYF | TGCAGCGTTGGGGTAGGGGAAGAGACCCAGTACTTC | TRBV29-1 | . | . | TRBJ2-5
CASSSGGGSNTGELFF | TGTGCCAGCAGCTCGGGTGGGGGTTCGAACACCGGGGAGCTGTTTTTT | TRBV7-9 | . | few | TRBJ2-2
CASTFGWGLNQPQHF | TGTGCCAGCACCTTCGGGTGGGGGTTGAATCAGCCCCAGCATTTT | TRBV2 | . | few | TRBJ1-5
CASSLGSGQGFYEQYF | TGTGCCAGCAGCTTAGGGTCGGGACAGGGGTTCTACGAGCAGTACTTC | TRBV7-3 | TRBD1 | few | TRBJ2-7
CASSLGRSTYEQYF | TGTGCCAGCAGCTTAGGCAGGTCAACCTACGAGCAGTACTTC | TRBV7-3 | . | . | TRBJ2-7
CASSPDRISYEQYF | TGTGCTAGCAGCCCGGACAGAATTTCCTACGAGCAGTACTTC | TRBV7-7 | . | . | TRBJ2-7
CASSIRQGNTGELFF | TGCGCCAGCAGCATCAGACAGGGGAACACCGGGGAGCTGTTTTTT | TRBV5-1 | TRBD1 | . | TRBJ2-2
CASSQDGGDLSGANVLTF | TGCGCCAGCAGCCAAGATGGAGGGGACCTCTCTGGGGCCAACGTCCTGACTTTC | TRBV4-3 | . | . | TRBJ2-6
CASSEVSGGSLGNEQFF | TGTGCCAGCAGTGAAGTTAGCGGGGGGTCCCTGGGTAATGAGCAGTTCTTC | TRBV6-1 | TRBD2 | . | TRBJ2-1
CASSPGTDGEKLFF | TGTGCCAGCTCACCAGGGACAGATGGTGAAAAACTGTTTTTT | TRBV18 | TRBD1 | . | TRBJ1-4
CASSPPKSSGGETQYF | TGTGCCAGCTCACCACCGAAGAGTAGCGGGGGGGAGACCCAGTACTTC | TRBV18 | TRBD2 | few | TRBJ2-5
CASSFRGTTEAFF | TGTGCCAGCAGCTTCCGGGGGACCACTGAAGCTTTCTTT | TRBV5-8 | . | medium-sized | TRBJ1-1
CASSPLAGGRDTQYF | TGTGCCAGCAGTCCCCTAGCGGGGGGCCGTGATACGCAGTATTTT | TRBV6-5 | TRBD2 | medium-sized | TRBJ2-3
CASSDHDRGLSSEQFF | TGTGCCAGCAGTGACCACGACAGGGGCTTGTCGAGTGAGCAGTTCTTC | TRBV6-1 | TRBD1 | few | TRBJ2-1
CASSLEVAATDTQYF | TGCGCCAGCAGCTTGGAAGTAGCCGCCACAGATACGCAGTATTTT | TRBV5-1 | . | . | TRBJ2-3
CASSQVKGEAFF | TGTGCCAGCAGCCAAGTTAAGGGGGAGGCTTTCTTT | TRBV4-2 | . | many | TRBJ1-1
CASSDTLDRNEQFF | TGTGCCAGCAGCGATACCTTAGACAGGAATGAGCAGTTCTTC | TRBV7-6 | . | . | TRBJ2-1
CASSQADREGIEAFF | TGTGCCAGCAGCCAAGCGGACAGGGAAGGGATCGAAGCTTTCTTT | TRBV4-2 | TRBD1 | few | TRBJ1-1
CASSLLGQSVEKLFF | TGTGCCAGCAGCCTTCTGGGACAGTCAGTTGAAAAACTGTTTTTT | TRBV14 | TRBD1 | few | TRBJ1-4
CASSVTGADEKLFF | TGTGCCAGCAGCGTGACAGGGGCGGATGAAAAACTGTTTTTT | TRBV7-9 | TRBD1 | . | TRBJ1-4
CASTTTGEGNQPQHF | TGTGCCAGCACGACGACAGGGGAAGGCAATCAGCCCCAGCATTTT | TRBV9 | TRBD1 | few | TRBJ1-5
CASSPGVEAKETQYF | TGTGCCAGCAGTCCGGGGGTGGAAGCGAAAGAGACCCAGTACTTC | TRBV11-3 | . | few | TRBJ2-5
CASSPLTGTTEAFF | TGTGCCAGCAGCCCGCTTACAGGGACCACTGAAGCTTTCTTT | TRBV7-3 | . | . | TRBJ1-1
CASSDLGEQYF | TGTGCCAGCAGTGATCTGGGGGAGCAGTACTTC | TRBV6-1 | . | . | TRBJ2-7
CASSDQGPYEQYF | TGTGCCAGCAGTGATCAGGGTCCCTACGAGCAGTACTTC | TRBV2 | . | few | TRBJ2-7
CASSLDRQGLTF | TGTGCCAGCAGCTTAGATCGACAGGGCTTGACCTTC | TRBV11-2 | TRBD1 | . | TRBJ1-2
CASSSNKGGVYNEQFF | TGTGCCAGCAGCTCTAATAAGGGGGGGGTCTACAATGAGCAGTTCTTC | TRBV7-9 | . | . | TRBJ2-1
CASSLEGAYQSGGYTF | TGTGCCAGCAGCTTAGAGGGGGCTTACCAGTCGGGCGGCTACACCTTC | TRBV7-6 | TRBD1 | . | TRBJ1-2
CASSVGVTSSGNTIYF | TGTGCCAGCAGCGTCGGCGTAACCAGCTCTGGAAACACCATATATTTT | TRBV9 | . | . | TRBJ1-3
CASKGIRTGIFATNEKLFF | TGTGCCAGCAAGGGGATAAGGACAGGGATCTTCGCAACTAATGAAAAACTGTTTTTT | TRBV2 | TRBD1 | . | TRBJ1-4
CASSLGAEDTQYF | TGTGCCAGCAGCTTAGGGGCCGAAGATACGCAGTATTTT | TRBV7-3 | . | many | TRBJ2-3